This is a list of T cell receptor beta chains from one sample in a study of blood T cell repertoires in COVID-19. TCRdb's table, derived via immunoSEQ multiplex PCR, lists solely in-frame clones and lacks some. The data hold some 160,000 clones, with 85% to 90% observed a single time. Sequenced material: peripheral blood. All receptors derive from a man aged 50 or older who had recovered from COVID-19. CDR3s include the opening cysteine and the closing phenylalanine or tryptophan. The D gene is left open where the match is weak. For some rows the clone size is stated as once, few or many, or as a class when expanded; others skip it.

J gene	V gene	clone size	D gene	CDR3 protein	CDR3 DNA
TRBJ2-3	TRBV2	NA	NA	CASLRDFVADTQYF	TGTGCCAGCCTACGGGACTTCGTCGCAGATACGCAGTATTTT
TRBJ1-1	TRBV19	NA	NA	CASARRGANTEAFF	TGTGCCAGTGCCCGACGGGGAGCAAACACTGAAGCTTTCTTT
TRBJ1-3	TRBV10-3	once	NA	CASSRDSGNTIYF	TGTGCCAGTAGCAGGGACTCTGGAAACACCATATATTTT
TRBJ2-1	TRBV18	once	TRBD1	CASSPDRVNYNEQFF	TGTGCCAGCTCACCCGACAGGGTAAATTACAATGAGCAGTTCTTC
TRBJ1-4	TRBV3-1/TRBV3-2	NA	NA	CASSRRRDEKLFF	TGTGCCAGCAGCCGCAGGCGTGATGAAAAACTGTTTTTT
TRBJ1-5	TRBV7-8	NA	TRBD1	CASSEDRVSAQPQHF	TGTGCCAGCAGCGAGGACAGGGTATCCGCTCAGCCCCAGCATTTT
TRBJ2-7	TRBV6-2/TRBV6-3	NA	TRBD2	CASSIRGTSGGAGEQYF	TGTGCCAGCAGTATACGAGGGACTAGCGGGGGGGCCGGAGAGCAGTACTTC
TRBJ2-6	TRBV10-3	NA	NA	CAISSRTGANVLTF	TGTGCCATCAGTAGTAGAACTGGGGCCAACGTCCTGACTTTC
TRBJ1-5	TRBV18	NA	TRBD1	CASSGQGANQPQHF	TGTGCCAGCTCAGGACAGGGGGCCAATCAGCCCCAGCATTTT
TRBJ2-1	TRBV3-1/TRBV3-2	NA	NA	CASSQGRQRYNEQFF	TGTGCCAGCAGCCAAGGACGCCAGCGATACAATGAGCAGTTCTTC
TRBJ2-7	TRBV11-2	NA	NA	CASSLGTEYEQYF	TGTGCCAGCAGCTTAGGTACAGAATACGAGCAGTACTTC
TRBJ1-1	TRBV4-2	NA	TRBD1	CASSQVGTGRGTEAFF	TGTGCCAGCAGCCAAGTTGGGACAGGGAGAGGTACTGAAGCTTTCTTT
TRBJ1-2	TRBV9	NA	TRBD1	CASITARQGNYGYTF	TGTGCCAGCATAACGGCCCGACAGGGAAACTATGGCTACACCTTC
TRBJ1-4	TRBV5-5	NA	NA	CASRQNPSGGSSEYNEKLFF	TGTGCCAGCAGGCAGAACCCATCTGGGGGGTCCTCCGAATATAATGAAAAACTGTTTTTT
TRBJ1-6	TRBV30	NA	NA	CAWSGRGSNSPLHF	TGTGCCTGGTCGGGTCGGGGGAGTAATTCACCCCTCCACTTT
TRBJ2-3	TRBV11-3	NA	NA	CASSQTGNPTDTQYF	TGTGCCAGCAGCCAAACAGGGAATCCGACAGATACGCAGTATTTT
TRBJ1-4	TRBV6-6	NA	NA	CASSYSGGTGEEKLFF	TGTGCCAGCAGTTACTCGGGAGGGACCGGGGAAGAAAAACTGTTTTTT
TRBJ1-2	TRBV7-9	NA	TRBD1	CASSLALAGGEGYTF	TGTGCCAGCAGCTTAGCGTTAGCAGGGGGAGAAGGCTACACCTTC
TRBJ1-5	TRBV6-5	NA	NA	CASSYSYSNQPQHF	TGTGCCAGCAGTTACTCGTATAGCAATCAGCCCCAGCATTTT
TRBJ1-6	TRBV14	NA	NA	CASSPHRAGNSPLHF	TGTGCCAGCAGCCCACACAGGGCTGGTAATTCACCCCTCCACTTT
TRBJ2-6	TRBV3-1/TRBV3-2	NA	NA	CASSPQIFGGDSGANVLTF	TGTGCCAGCAGCCCACAAATTTTCGGCGGGGACTCTGGGGCCAACGTCCTGACTTTC